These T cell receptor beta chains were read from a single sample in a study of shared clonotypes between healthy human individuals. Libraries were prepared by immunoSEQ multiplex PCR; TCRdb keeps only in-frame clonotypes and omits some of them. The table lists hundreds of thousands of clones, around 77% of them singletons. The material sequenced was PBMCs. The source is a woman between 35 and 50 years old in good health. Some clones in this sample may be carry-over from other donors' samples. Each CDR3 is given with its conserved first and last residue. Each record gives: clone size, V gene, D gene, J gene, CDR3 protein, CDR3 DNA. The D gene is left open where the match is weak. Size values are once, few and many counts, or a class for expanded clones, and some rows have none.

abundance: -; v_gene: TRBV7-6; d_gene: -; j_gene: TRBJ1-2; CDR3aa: CASSFGGGNYGYTF; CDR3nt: TGTGCCAGCAGCTTCGGCGGGGGTAACTATGGCTACACCTTC
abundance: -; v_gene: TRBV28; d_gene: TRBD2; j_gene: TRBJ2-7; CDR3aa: CASSPKRESYEQYF; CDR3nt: TGTGCCAGCAGCCCAAAGCGGGAGTCATACGAGCAGTACTTC
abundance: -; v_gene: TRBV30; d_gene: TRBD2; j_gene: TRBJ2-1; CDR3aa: CAWSSKREREGQRRFF; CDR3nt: TGTGCCTGGAGTAGCAAAAGGGAGCGGGAGGGCCAAAGGAGATTCTTC
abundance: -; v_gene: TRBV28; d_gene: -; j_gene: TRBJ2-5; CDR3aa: CASSLTRLAQETQYF; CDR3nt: TGTGCCAGCAGTTTAACCCGACTGGCCCAAGAGACCCAGTACTTC
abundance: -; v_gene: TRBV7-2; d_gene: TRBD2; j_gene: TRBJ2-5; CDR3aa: CASSLGGSTQTQYF; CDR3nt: TGTGCCAGCAGCTTAGGCGGGAGTACTCAGACCCAGTACTTC
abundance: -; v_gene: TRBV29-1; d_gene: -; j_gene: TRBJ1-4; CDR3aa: CSVADPQGGIF; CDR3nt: TGCAGCGTTGCTGATCCCCAGGGAGGGATTTTT
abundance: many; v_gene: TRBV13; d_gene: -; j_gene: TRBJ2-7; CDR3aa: CASSWRQGRMGEQYF; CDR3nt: TGTGCCAGCAGCTGGCGGCAGGGGCGTATGGGCGAGCAGTACTTC
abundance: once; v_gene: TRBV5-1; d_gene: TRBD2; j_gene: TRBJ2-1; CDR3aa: CASSIGLAGGTTSYNEQFF; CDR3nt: TGCGCCAGCAGCATAGGACTAGCGGGAGGCACCACATCCTACAATGAGCAGTTCTTC
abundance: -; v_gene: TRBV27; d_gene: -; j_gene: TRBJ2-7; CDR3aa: CASSPHGASYEQYF; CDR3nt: TGTGCCAGCAGTCCACATGGGGCTTCCTACGAGCAGTACTTC
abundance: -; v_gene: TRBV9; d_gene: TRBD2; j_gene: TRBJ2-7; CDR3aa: CASSVGGTTSYEQYF; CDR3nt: TGTGCCAGCAGCGTAGGGGGGACTACTTCTTACGAGCAGTACTTC
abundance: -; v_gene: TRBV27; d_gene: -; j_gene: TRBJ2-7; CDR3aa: CASSAQGPREQYF; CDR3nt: TGTGCCAGCAGCGCCCAAGGGCCCCGGGAGCAGTACTTC
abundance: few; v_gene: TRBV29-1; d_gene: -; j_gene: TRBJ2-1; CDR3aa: CSVEASWSYNEQFF; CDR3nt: TGCAGCGTTGAAGCCAGCTGGTCCTACAATGAGCAGTTCTTC
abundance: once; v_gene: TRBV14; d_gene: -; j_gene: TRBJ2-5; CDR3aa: CASSQVGAKEYF; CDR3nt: TGTGCCAGCAGCCAAGTGGGGGCGAAGGAGTACTTC
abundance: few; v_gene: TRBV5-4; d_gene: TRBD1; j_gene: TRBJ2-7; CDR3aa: CASSLTGAYEQYF; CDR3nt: TGTGCCAGCAGCTTGACAGGGGCCTACGAGCAGTACTTC
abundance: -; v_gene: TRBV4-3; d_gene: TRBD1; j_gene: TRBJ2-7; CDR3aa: CASSQDRADRANEQYF; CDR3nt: TGCGCCAGCAGCCAAGATAGAGCGGACAGGGCTAACGAGCAGTACTTC
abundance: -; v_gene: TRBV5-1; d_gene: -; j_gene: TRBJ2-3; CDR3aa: CTSSLSDGSTDTQYF; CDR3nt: TGCACCAGCAGCTTGAGTGACGGGAGCACAGATACGCAGTATTTT
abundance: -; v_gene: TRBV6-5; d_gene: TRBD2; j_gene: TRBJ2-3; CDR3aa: CASSYRGLVTDTQYF; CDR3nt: TGTGCCAGCAGTTACCGAGGACTAGTCACAGATACGCAGTATTTT
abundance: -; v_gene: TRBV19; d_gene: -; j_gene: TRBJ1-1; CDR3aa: CASSGIQGMNTEAFF; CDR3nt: TGTGCCAGTAGCGGGATACAGGGCATGAACACTGAAGCTTTCTTT
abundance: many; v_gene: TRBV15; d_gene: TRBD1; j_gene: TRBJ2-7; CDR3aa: CATSRGAAGGFNYEQYF; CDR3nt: TGTGCCACCAGCAGAGGGGCGGCAGGGGGCTTCAACTACGAGCAGTACTTC
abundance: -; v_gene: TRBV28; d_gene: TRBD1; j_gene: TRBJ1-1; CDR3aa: CASSSPGQVNTEAFF; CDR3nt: TGTGCCAGCAGTTCGCCGGGACAGGTAAACACTGAAGCTTTCTTT
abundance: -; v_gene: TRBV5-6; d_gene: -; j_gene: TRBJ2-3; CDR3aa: CASSSLDLPDGTDTQYF; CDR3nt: TGTGCCAGCAGCTCCCTCGACCTGCCCGATGGGACAGATACGCAGTATTTT
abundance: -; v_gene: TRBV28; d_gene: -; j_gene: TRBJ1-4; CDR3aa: CASRITGLGEKLFF; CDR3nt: TGTGCCAGCAGGATTACAGGGTTGGGTGAAAAACTGTTTTTT
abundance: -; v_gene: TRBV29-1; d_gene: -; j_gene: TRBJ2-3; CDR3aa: CSVVQQLSTDTQYF; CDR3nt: TGCAGCGTTGTTCAACAGCTATCCACAGATACGCAGTATTTT
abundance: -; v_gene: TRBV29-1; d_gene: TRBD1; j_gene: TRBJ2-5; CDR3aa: CSVALTGVETQYF; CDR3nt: TGCAGCGTTGCACTCACAGGGGTCGAGACCCAGTACTTC
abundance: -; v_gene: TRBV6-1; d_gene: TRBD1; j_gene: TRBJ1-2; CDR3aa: CASSARGVYGYTF; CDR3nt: TGTGCCAGCAGTGCCAGGGGGGTCTATGGCTACACCTTC
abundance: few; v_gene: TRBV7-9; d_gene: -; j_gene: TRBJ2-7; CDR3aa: CASSLGRSSYEQYF; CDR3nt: TGTGCCAGCAGCTTGGGACGGAGCTCCTACGAGCAGTACTTC
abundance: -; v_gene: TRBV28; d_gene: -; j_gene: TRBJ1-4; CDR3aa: CASRTQRAANEKLFF; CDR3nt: TGTGCCAGCAGAACCCAACGGGCTGCTAATGAAAAACTGTTTTTT
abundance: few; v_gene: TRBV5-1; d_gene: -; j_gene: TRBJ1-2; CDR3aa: CASSTMGDAGYGYTF; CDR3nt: TGCGCCAGCAGCACGATGGGGGACGCCGGCTATGGCTACACCTTC
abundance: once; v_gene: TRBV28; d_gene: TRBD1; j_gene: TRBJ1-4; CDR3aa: CASLGQGAEKLFF; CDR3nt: TGTGCCAGCCTTGGACAGGGGGCTGAAAAACTGTTTTTT
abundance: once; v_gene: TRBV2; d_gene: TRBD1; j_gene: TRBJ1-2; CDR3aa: CASRRDRGGSYGYTF; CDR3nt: TGTGCCAGCAGACGAGACAGGGGAGGAAGCTATGGCTACACCTTC
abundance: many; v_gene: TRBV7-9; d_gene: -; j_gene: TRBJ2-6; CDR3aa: CASPPRQAANVLTF; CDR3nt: TGTGCCAGCCCCCCCAGGCAGGCTGCCAACGTCCTGACTTTC
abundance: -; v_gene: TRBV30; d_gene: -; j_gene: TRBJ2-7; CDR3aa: CAWSVGHNPSYEQYF; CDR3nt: TGTGCCTGGAGTGTAGGTCATAACCCCTCCTACGAGCAGTACTTC
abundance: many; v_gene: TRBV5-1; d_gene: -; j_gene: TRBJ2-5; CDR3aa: CASSPRQAGVETQYF; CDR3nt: TGCGCCAGCAGCCCGAGACAGGCCGGAGTGGAGACCCAGTACTTC
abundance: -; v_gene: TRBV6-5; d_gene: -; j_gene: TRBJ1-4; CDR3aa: CASSSISYNEKLFF; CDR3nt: TGTGCCAGCAGCAGCATATCATATAATGAAAAACTGTTTTTT
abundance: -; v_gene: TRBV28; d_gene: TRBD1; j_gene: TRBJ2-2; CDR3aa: CASSPGQGDTGELFF; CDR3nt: TGTGCCAGCAGTCCAGGACAGGGCGACACCGGGGAGCTGTTTTTT
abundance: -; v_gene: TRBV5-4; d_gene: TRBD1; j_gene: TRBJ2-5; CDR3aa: CASSRGGPPETQYF; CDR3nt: TGTGCCAGCAGTCGAGGGGGCCCCCCGGAGACCCAGTACTTC
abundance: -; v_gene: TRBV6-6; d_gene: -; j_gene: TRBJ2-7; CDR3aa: CASSYGGQEYEQYF; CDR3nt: TGTGCCAGCAGTTACGGGGGTCAAGAGTACGAGCAGTACTTC
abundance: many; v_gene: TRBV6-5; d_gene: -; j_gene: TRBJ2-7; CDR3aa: CASSYSFWGHYEQYF; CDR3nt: TGTGCCAGCAGTTACTCGTTTTGGGGGCACTACGAGCAGTACTTC
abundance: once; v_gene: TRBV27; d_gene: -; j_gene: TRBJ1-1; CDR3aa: CASSFGGRAFF; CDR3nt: TGTGCCAGCAGTTTTGGCGGTCGGGCTTTCTTT